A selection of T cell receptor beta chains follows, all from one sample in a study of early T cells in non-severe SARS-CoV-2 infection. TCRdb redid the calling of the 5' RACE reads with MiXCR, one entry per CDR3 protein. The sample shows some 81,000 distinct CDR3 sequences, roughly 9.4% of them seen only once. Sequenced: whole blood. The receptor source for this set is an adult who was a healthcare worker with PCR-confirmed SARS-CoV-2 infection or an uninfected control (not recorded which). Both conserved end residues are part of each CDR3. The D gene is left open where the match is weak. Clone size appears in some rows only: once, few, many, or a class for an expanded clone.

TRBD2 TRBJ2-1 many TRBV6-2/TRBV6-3 TGTGCCAGCAGTCCCGGGACTAGGATCAATGAGCAGTTCTTC CASSPGTRINEQFF
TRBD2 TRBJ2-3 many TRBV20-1 TGCAGTGCTGCCCCGGGGGGGGGAGATACGCAGTATTTT CSAAPGGGDTQYF
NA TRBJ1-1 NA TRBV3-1 TGTGCCAGCAGCCCACTCCCGGACGGGGAAGCTTTCTTT CASSPLPDGEAFF
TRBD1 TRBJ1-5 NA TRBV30 TGTGCCTGGAGTTTAACAGGGGACGGACAGCCCCAGCATTTT CAWSLTGDGQPQHF
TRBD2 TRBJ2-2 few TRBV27 TGTGCCAGCAGTTCGGAGACTAGCGGGAACACCGGGGAGCTGTTTTTT CASSSETSGNTGELFF
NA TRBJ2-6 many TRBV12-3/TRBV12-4 TGTGCCAGCAGGAGGGGGGATGGGGCCAACGTCCTGACTTTC CASRRGDGANVLTF
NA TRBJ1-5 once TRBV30 TGTGCCTGGAGTGTACCGGGGGCCTGGCAGCCCCAGCATTTT CAWSVPGAWQPQHF
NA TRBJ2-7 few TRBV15 TGTGCCACCAGCAGAGACAGCCCCTACGAGCAGTACTTC CATSRDSPYEQYF
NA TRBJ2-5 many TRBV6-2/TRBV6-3 TGTGCCAGCAGTAACCCCCCGGCCCAGTACTTC CASSNPPAQYF
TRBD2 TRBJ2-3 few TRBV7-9 TGTGCCAGCAGCTTAGTTAGCGGGACGAGCACAGATACGCAGTATTTT CASSLVSGTSTDTQYF
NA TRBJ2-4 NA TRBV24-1 TGTGCCACCAGTGACGGGGGACTCCCGGGACAGTACTTC CATSDGGLPGQYF
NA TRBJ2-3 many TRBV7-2 TGTGCCAGCAGCGTCGGTGGTAGGACCACAGATACGCAGTATTTT CASSVGGRTTDTQYF
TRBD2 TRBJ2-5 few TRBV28 TGTGCCAGCACCGTAGCTGGCGGGAGCCAAGAGACCCAGTACTTC CASTVAGGSQETQYF
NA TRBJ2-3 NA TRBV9 TGTGCCAGCAGCGTAGGGGGAAGTCTCACAGATACGCAGTATTTT CASSVGGSLTDTQYF
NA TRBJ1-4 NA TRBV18 TGTGCCAGCTCACCAAGGGGTGGAGAAAAACTGTTTTTT CASSPRGGEKLFF
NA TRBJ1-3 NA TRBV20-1 TGCAGTGCTATATCAGCCCGCTCTGGAAACACCATATATTTT CSAISARSGNTIYF
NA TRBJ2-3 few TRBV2 TGTGCCAGCAGAGGAAGGACGGAGAGCACAGATACGCAGTATTTT CASRGRTESTDTQYF
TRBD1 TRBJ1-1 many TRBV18 TGTGCCAGCTCACCGAGGACAGGGGGCATGAACACTGAAGCTTTCTTT CASSPRTGGMNTEAFF
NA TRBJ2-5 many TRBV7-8 TGTGCCAGCACCCAGACTCCGAGGGGAGAGACCCAGTACTTC CASTQTPRGETQYF
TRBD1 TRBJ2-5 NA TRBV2 TGTGCCAGCGGATGGACAGGGGGCGCGGAGACCCAGTACTTC CASGWTGGAETQYF
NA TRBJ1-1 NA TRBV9 TGTGCCAGCAGGGGGTACGACACTGAAGCTTTCTTT CASRGYDTEAFF
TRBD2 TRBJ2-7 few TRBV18 TGTGCCAGCTCCCCGGGACTAGCGTTAACCTACGAGCAGTACTTC CASSPGLALTYEQYF